The sequence of this T cell receptor (beta chain) was determined in a study of cytomegalovirus exposure and HLA in healthy donors. Across the study: In a previous analysis, more than 90 million unique TCR beta sequences were found from some 180 million T cells. Findings and limits, study-wide: Sequencing depth across donors, presence/absence analyses assumed, was roughly uniform.

Donors showed nominal health when sampled, although they likely had unrecorded immune exposures. Notes on this clone: Its antigen is still unknown.

The CDR3 spans 14 residues. Per the germline V gene, CDR1 is SGHVS and CDR2 is FQNEAQ. V dropped 4 bases and J dropped 4 bases, with 10 bases sitting between them. This PCR relied on a set of 60 Vbeta primers and 13 Jbeta primers. Sequencing was performed with immunoSEQ multiplex PCR; in TCRdb, only in-frame clones are kept and a portion is missing. The sample lists approximately 200,000 clones, 83% occurring once. The specimen was PBMCs. The rearrangement joins TRBV7-8 to TRBJ1-4; no clear D. This TCR was sampled from a girl under 18 in good health and CMV-seronegative. DNA of the CDR3: TGTGCCAGCAGCTCTCGACGGGATAATGAAAAACTGTTTTTT. Amino acids: CASSSRRDNEKLFF. The full variable domain, in which reference TRBV7-8 and TRBJ1-4 provide the parts outside the CDR3, is GAGVSQSPRYKVAKRGQDVALRCDPISGHVSLFWYQQALGQGPEFLTYFQNEAQLDKSGLPSDRFFAERPEGSVSTLKIQRTQQEDSAVYLCASSSRRDNEKLFFGSGTQLSVL.